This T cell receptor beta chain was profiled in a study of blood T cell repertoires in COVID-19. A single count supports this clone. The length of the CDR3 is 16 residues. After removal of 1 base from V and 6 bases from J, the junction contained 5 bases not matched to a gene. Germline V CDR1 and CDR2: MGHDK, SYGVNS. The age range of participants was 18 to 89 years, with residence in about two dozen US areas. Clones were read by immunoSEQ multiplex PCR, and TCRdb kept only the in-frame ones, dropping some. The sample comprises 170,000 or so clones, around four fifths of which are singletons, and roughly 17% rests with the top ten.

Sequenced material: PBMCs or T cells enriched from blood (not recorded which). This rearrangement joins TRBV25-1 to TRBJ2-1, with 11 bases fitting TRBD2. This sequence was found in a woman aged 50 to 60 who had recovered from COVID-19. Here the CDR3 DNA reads TGTGCCAGCAGTGAATTGACTAGCGGGGCCGTCAATGAGCAGTTCTTC. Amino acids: CASSELTSGAVNEQFF.